This TCR beta chain was captured by sequencing in a study of T-cell reconstitution after alpha-beta-depleted transplantation in children (dated by TCRdb to about 2016). For the wider study: T-cell immune reconstitution after TCRalphabeta/CD19-depleted allogeneic hematopoietic cell transplantation in children was quantitatively tracked in the study by means of TCR repertoire profiling.

Library preparation was by PCR. The reads were generated on an Illumina HiSeq 2500. To normalize quantification of the TCRbeta repertoire, the TCR libraries were built with molecular barcoding that relied on unique molecular identifiers. Using fastp trimming at Q25 and MiXCR clonotype assembly, TCRdb reanalyzed the public sequencing data and kept in-frame beta chains. CDR3 protein sequences are deduplicated, and each keeps its most common genes and DNA. The sample table lists approximately 300,000 distinct CDR3 sequences, more than 9% of them with a count of one. The ten largest clones capture 20% to 25% of the sample. This clonotype was seen ten or more times. Its recognized antigen is unknown. No per-base quality is available; no much larger clone lies one base away. V and J are trimmed by 4 bases and 4 bases, and the gene matches miss 7 bases of the junction. From the cysteine through the phenylalanine, the CDR3 covers 15 amino acids. Solely the CDR3 DNA is kept, with 45 bases framed from the first base. Via the germline V gene, CDR1 is MNHEY and CDR2 SVGAGI.

The investigation overall reported the following: About two months after transplant, the apparently early recovery of alphabetaT-cell counts reportedly depended on just several hundred clones that had expanded rapidly and came from non-depleted graft cells. In some patients, high TCRbeta diversity at day 60 was attributed to recipient T cells and intrathymic progenitors that had survived conditioning. Over the following months the frequencies of hyperexpanded clones went down, and after one year T-cell counts and TCRbeta diversity were mostly credited to newly produced T cells.

According to the study, the label for this sample's treatment or condition signals: allogeneic hematopoietic cell transplantation with graft depleted of TCRalphabeta T cells and CD19 B cells. Transplant recipients were children who received TCRalphabeta/CD19-depleted allogeneic hematopoietic cell grafts. The TCR comes from a male patient between 2 and 10 years old who had a stem cell transplant for chronic granulomatous disease, so the T cells may come from the graft donor. Recombination joined TRBV6-5 with TRBJ1-1; 9 junctional bases match TRBD1. Sequences were derived from peripheral blood, sampled 180 days after TCRalphabeta/CD19-depleted stem cell transplant. The CDR3 loop reads CASSFSGTGLTEAFF. The sequenced DNA: TGTGCCAGCAGTTTCTCCGGGACAGGGCTCACTGAAGCTTTCTTT.